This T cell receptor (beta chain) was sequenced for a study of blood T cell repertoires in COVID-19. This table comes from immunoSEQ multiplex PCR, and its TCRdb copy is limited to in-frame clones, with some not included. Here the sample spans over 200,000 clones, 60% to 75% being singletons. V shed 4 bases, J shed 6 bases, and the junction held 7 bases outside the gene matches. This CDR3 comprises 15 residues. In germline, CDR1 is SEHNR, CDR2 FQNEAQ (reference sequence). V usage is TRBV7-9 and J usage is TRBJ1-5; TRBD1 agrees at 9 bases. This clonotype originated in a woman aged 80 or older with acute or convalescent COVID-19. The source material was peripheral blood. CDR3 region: CASSSTGGPSQPQHF. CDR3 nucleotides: TGTGCCAGCAGCTCGACAGGGGGTCCCAGTCAGCCCCAGCATTTT.